The clone carrying this TCR beta chain appeared many times. Its antigen is unidentified. One junction end disagrees with the germline gene, perhaps due to a read error. MiXCR reprocessed the PCR reads for TCRdb. The repertoire has some 32,000 clones, around 20% of them found once; the top ten carry 6.5% to 8%. Before thyroid surgery, none of the patients had received any treatment. The CDR3 spans 14 residues. CDR1 LNHDA and CDR2 SQIVND come from the germline V gene (reference sequence). This sample is part of a study of metastatic and nonmetastatic thyroid tumors. Study-level information: Repertoire comparisons spanned blood and tumor or nodule tissue from malignant and benign thyroid patients.

Study findings and constraints: Reportedly, malignant thyroid tumors had significantly higher TCR beta diversity than benign nodules, in blood and tumor.

Sequencing was carried out using blood. The gene calls are TRBV19 and TRBJ2-1; maybe TRBD2 (6 bases). This TCR derives from a female donor with papillary thyroid cancer or a benign thyroid nodule (not recorded which). Some clones in this sample may be carry-over from other donors' samples. The CDR3 nucleotides are TGTGCCAGTAGTTTCCGGGACTCCAACAATGAGCAGTTCTTC. Protein: CASSFRDSNNEQFF.